This entry lists 20 T cell receptor beta chains sequenced from one sample in a study of blood T cell repertoires in COVID-19. The data were produced by immunoSEQ multiplex PCR, yet TCRdb's version contains in-frame clones alone and is incomplete. This sample has around 140,000 clones, with about 70% found just once. The sample taken for sequencing was peripheral blood. These receptors all come from a woman in her sixties or seventies with acute or convalescent COVID-19.

This clone was seen a few times. The chain has TRBV30 and TRBJ2-5, with D unclear. Between the trimmed V and J ends, which lost 0 bases and 4 bases, there was a span of 3 bases. CDR3 length: 11 residues. Germline CDR1 is GTSNPN and CDR2 is SVGIG (reference sequence). The CDR3 sequence is CAWSVRETQYF. The CDR3 coding sequence is TGTGCCTGGAGTGTCAGAGAGACCCAGTACTTC.

This rearrangement joins TRBV2 to TRBJ2-4; D is possibly TRBD2 (6 bases). The CDR3 contains 13 residues. Germline V lookup: CDR1 SNHLY, CDR2 FYNNEI. Trimming removed 8 bases at V and 9 bases at J, with 17 bases between. CDR3 loop: CASVPEGRGIQYF. DNA of the CDR3: TGTGCCAGCGTACCAGAGGGGCGGGGCATTCAGTACTTC.

The chain employs TRBV6-5 and TRBJ1-1, with TRBD1 as a possible D gene (5 bases). Per the germline V gene, CDR1 is MNHEY and CDR2 is SVGAGI. Deletions cut 1 base from V and 4 bases from J, with 13 bases between. The CDR3 spans 15 residues. CDR3 residues: CASSYFSAGFTEAFF. The CDR3 DNA follows: TGTGCCAGCAGTTACTTTTCGGCAGGGTTCACTGAAGCTTTCTTT.

The V gene is TRBV30, the J gene TRBJ2-5, with D unclear. CDR3 size: 11 residues. V gave up 6 bases and J gave up 0 bases, with 5 bases separating them. Germline V gives CDR1 GTSNPN, CDR2 SVGIG (reference sequence). The CDR3 reads CACQNQETQYF. The CDR3 DNA is TGTGCCTGTCAAAACCAAGAGACCCAGTACTTC. The whole variable domain, filled in from reference TRBV30 and TRBJ2-5, reads SQTIHQWPATLVQPVGSPLSLECTVEGTSNPNLYWYRQAAGRGLQLLFYSVGIGQISSEVPQNLSASRPQDRQFILSSKKLLLSDSGFYLCACQNQETQYFGPGTRLLVL.

Only a few counts were recorded for this clone. This chain connects TRBV4-1 to TRBJ2-2; 10 bases align to TRBD2. The CDR3 covers 19 residues. Unmatched junction bases numbered 12, after V lost 4 bases and J lost 1 base. CDR1 and CDR2 (germline): MGHRA, YSYEKL. CDR3 DNA sequence: TGCGCCAGCAGCCCCCTACCCCTAGCGGGGGCCATGAACACCGGGGAGCTGTTTTTT. Its translation: CASSPLPLAGAMNTGELFF.

This clone was found once. This rearrangement joins TRBV2 to TRBJ2-6; 7 bases align to TRBD2. CDR3 size: 18 residues. The V segment lost 5 bases and the J segment 0 bases; nucleotides outside the gene matches: 10. The germline gives CDR1 SNHLY, CDR2 FYNNEI. CDR3 coding DNA: TGTGCCAGCAGTCCCGGGACTCCGGGGGGCTCTGGGGCCAACGTCCTGACTTTC. It is translated as CASSPGTPGGSGANVLTF.

The chain uses TRBV7-3 and TRBJ2-1; TRBD2 agrees at 11 bases. The CDR3 has 15 amino acids. With 5 bases clipped from V and 2 bases from J, the junction kept 2 bases outside the gene matches. Germline V gene sequence: CDR1 SGHTA, CDR2 FQGTGA. The CDR3 DNA reads as TGTGCCAGCAGCCCGACTAGCGGGGCCTACAATGAGCAGTTCTTC. Amino acid sequence: CASSPTSGAYNEQFF.

The chain employs TRBV24-1 and TRBJ2-3; 7 bases are a match to TRBD1. This CDR3 contains 16 residues. CDR1 and CDR2 from the germline V gene are KGHDR and SFDVKD. Germline trimming cut 2 bases from V and 0 bases from J; bases unmatched to any gene: 4. The CDR3 nucleotides read TGTGCCACCAGTGATTCCCCAGGGGGAAGCACAGATACGCAGTATTTT. It encodes CATSDSPGGSTDTQYF.

The chain combines TRBV6-1 with TRBJ2-1, with TRBD2 matching over 13 bases. CDR3 size: 15 residues. Germline CDR1 is MNHNS and CDR2 is SASEGT. V shed 3 bases and J 9 bases; nucleotides not matched to a gene: 5. The CDR3: CASSDSGLAGVEQFF. The CDR3 coding sequence is TGTGCCAGCAGTGATTCTGGACTAGCGGGAGTTGAGCAGTTCTTC.

The chain recombines TRBV5-4 with TRBJ2-1; 15 bases map to TRBD2. V shed 4 bases, J shed 6 bases, and the junction held 11 bases outside the gene matches. This CDR3 contains 18 residues. The germline V gene encodes CDR1 SGHNT and CDR2 YYREEE (reference sequence). Written as DNA, the CDR3 is TGTGCCAGCAGCCCAACCCCGGGACTAGCGGGAGGACCCAATGAGCAGTTCTTC. It yields the protein CASSPTPGLAGGPNEQFF.

J is TRBJ1-1 and V is TRBV29-1; 7 bases agree with TRBD1. There are 12 residues in the CDR3. Looked up from germline, CDR1 is SQVTM and CDR2 is ANQGSEA. J was trimmed by 6 bases and V by 6 bases; bases with no gene match: 7. CDR3 in DNA: TGCAGCGTCGTCGGGACAGCCGCTGAAGCTTTCTTT. This gives the protein CSVVGTAAEAFF.

V and J are TRBV18 and TRBJ2-1; maybe TRBD1 (6 bases). The CDR3 consists of 13 residues. Trimming shortened V by 3 bases and J by 8 bases, and 11 bases separated the two germline ends. Germline-derived CDR1 and CDR2 are KGHSH and LQKENI. CDR3 coding DNA: TGTGCCAGCTCACCCCAACAGGGCTATGAGCAGTTCTTC. Translating it yields CASSPQQGYEQFF.

The chain joins TRBV30 to TRBJ1-2; a possible D gene is TRBD1 (6 bases). V lost 7 bases and J 8 bases, leaving 17 bases between the germline ends. Germline CDR1 and CDR2: GTSNPN and SVGIG (reference sequence). CDR3 length: 12 amino acids. CDR3 sequence: CASQRGGSGYTF. The CDR3, as DNA: TGTGCCTCGCAAAGGGGGGGGAGCGGCTACACCTTC.

The rearrangement uses TRBV3-1 (or the pseudogene TRBV3-2) and TRBJ1-3; 8 nucleotides agree with TRBD1. The CDR3 runs 16 residues. Germline-derived CDR1 and CDR2 are LGHDT and YNNKEL (reference sequence). J lost 3 bases, V lost 2 bases, and 6 bases had no gene match. The CDR3, as DNA: TGTGCCAGCAGCCAACTCTCAGGGGGCGGTGGAAACACCATATATTTT. Protein product: CASSQLSGGGGNTIYF.

This chain uses TRBV28 with TRBJ2-5; 7 bases are shared with TRBD1. Germline V gives CDR1 MDHEN, CDR2 SYDVKM. With 3 bases clipped from V and 3 bases from J, the junction kept 7 bases outside the gene matches. This CDR3 spans 15 amino acids. CDR3: CASSFPATGKETQYF. As DNA, the CDR3 is TGTGCCAGCAGTTTTCCAGCGACAGGGAAAGAGACCCAGTACTTC.

The chain has TRBV30 and TRBJ1-6; no reliable D call. The germline V and J ends were trimmed by 5 bases and 7 bases, with 15 bases remaining between them. Germline V lookup: CDR1 GTSNPN, CDR2 SVGIG (reference sequence). The CDR3 has 14 residues. The CDR3 coding sequence is TGTGCCTGGGGAGGAGGATTCATCAATTCACCCCTCCACTTT. It is translated as CAWGGGFINSPLHF.

This chain connects TRBV29-1 to TRBJ2-5, with 10 bases identical to TRBD2. CDR3 length: 15 amino acids. The junction had 8 bases not matched to a gene; V was cut back by 3 bases and J by 4 bases. Looked up from germline, CDR1 is SQVTM and CDR2 is ANQGSEA. The CDR3: CSVDWPSGSSETQYF. CDR3 DNA: TGCAGCGTTGATTGGCCTAGCGGGAGTTCAGAGACCCAGTACTTC. Combining the CDR3 with reference TRBV29-1 and TRBJ2-5 gives the whole variable domain SAVISQKPSRDICQRGTSLTIQCQVDSQVTMMFWYRQQPGQSLTLIATANQGSEATYESGFVIDKFPISRPNLTFSTLTVSNMSPEDSSIYLCSVDWPSGSSETQYFGPGTRLLVL.

A few counts support this clone. The V gene is TRBV5-1, the J gene TRBJ1-2; D is unresolved. The CDR3 sequence is 13 residues long. Germline V CDR1 and CDR2: SGHRS, YFSETQ. Trimming took off 4 bases at V and 8 bases at J, with 15 bases between the two ends. The CDR3 coding sequence is TGCGCCAGCAGCCCCGAGGCAAGAGGAGGCTACACCTTC. It specifies CASSPEARGGYTF.

The chain is built from TRBV5-4 and TRBJ1-2, with 7 bases that match TRBD1. Trimming took 0 bases from V and 7 from J; bases not matched to a gene: 9. This CDR3 contains 15 residues. Germline values: CDR1 SGHNT, CDR2 YYREEE (reference sequence). The CDR3 is CASSLARQGGAGYTF. Here the CDR3 DNA reads TGTGCCAGCAGCTTGGCCCGACAGGGCGGTGCTGGCTACACCTTC.

In the case of this clone: Different DNA sequences within this sample yield the same CDR3. V usage is TRBV5-1 and J usage is TRBJ2-5; D may be TRBD2 (6 bases). Germline V gene lookup returns CDR1 SGHRS and CDR2 YFSETQ. This CDR3 is 13 amino acids long. V lost 0 bases, J lost 3 bases, and 6 bases lay in between. The CDR3, as DNA: TGCGCCAGCAGCTTGGGGGGGGAAGAGACCCAGTACTTC. This translates into CASSLGGEETQYF.